The rows below give T cell receptor beta chains drawn from one sample of a study of low-dose radiotherapy and immunotherapy resistance in tumors. TCRdb analysed the reads with MiXCR anew, one entry per CDR3 protein. The sample consists of under 60,000 distinct CDR3 sequences, about 12% of them appearing once. Source: PBMCs, taken before treatment. These receptors originate from a female donor with ovarian cancer. Each CDR3 is given with its conserved first and last residue. D genes are given only for firm matches. Rows give clone size only sometimes, using once, few, many, or a class for an expanded clone.

TGTGCCGGAGGTGGAGGGGGAGAGACCCAGTACTTC	CAGGGGGETQYF	TRBV6-6	TRBJ2-5	-	many
TGCAGTGCTCGCCGGGGTCCCGGGGAGCTGTTTTTT	CSARRGPGELFF	TRBV20-1	TRBJ2-2	-	many
TGTGCCACCAGCACCACAGCGGGGGCTGGTGGCTACACCTTC	CATSTTAGAGGYTF	TRBV15	TRBJ1-2	-	many
TGCAGTGCTAGAGATCGCAGGGGGAACACTGAAGCTTTCTTT	CSARDRRGNTEAFF	TRBV20-1	TRBJ1-1	-	many
TGTGCCAGCATCTCCGCGGGACTAGCGGGAGGGGTGAACACCGGGGAGCTGTTTTTT	CASISAGLAGGVNTGELFF	TRBV28	TRBJ2-2	TRBD2	many
TGTGCCAGCAGGTCCCTCGGTGGCCAAAACATTCAGTACTTC	CASRSLGGQNIQYF	TRBV6-2/TRBV6-3	TRBJ2-4	-	many
TGTGCCAGCAGTACGGGACTAGCGGTCCAAGAGACCCAGTACTTC	CASSTGLAVQETQYF	TRBV12-3/TRBV12-4	TRBJ2-5	TRBD2	-
TGCGCCAGCAGCTTGGAAAATGAGCAGTTCTTC	CASSLENEQFF	TRBV5-1	TRBJ2-1	-	many
TGTGCCAGCCGTCTAGAGGAGGACACCATATATTTT	CASRLEEDTIYF	TRBV12-3/TRBV12-4	TRBJ1-3	-	many
TGTGCCAGCAGTGATGCCCACGGGCAGGCTTATAATTCACCCCTCCACTTT	CASSDAHGQAYNSPLHF	TRBV2	TRBJ1-6	-	many
TGCGCCAGCGGGACTGTACGGGAGACCCAGTACTTC	CASGTVRETQYF	TRBV6-6	TRBJ2-5	TRBD2	many
TGTGCCAGCTCACCCGCGGCAGGAGCAACTAATGAAAAACTGTTTTTT	CASSPAAGATNEKLFF	TRBV18	TRBJ1-4	-	many
TGCGCCAGCAGCCCGTGGTTCGTGGATGATGAGCAGTTCTTC	CASSPWFVDDEQFF	TRBV5-1	TRBJ2-1	-	-
TGTGCCAGCAGTTTCAAGGGTGCGGGCACTGAAGCTTTCTTT	CASSFKGAGTEAFF	TRBV12-3/TRBV12-4	TRBJ1-1	-	many
TGTGCCAGCAGTTCCCGTCCAGATACGCAGTATTTT	CASSSRPDTQYF	TRBV12-3/TRBV12-4	TRBJ2-3	-	many
TGCGCCAGCAGCTTCGACAGTGACTATGGCTACACCTTC	CASSFDSDYGYTF	TRBV5-1	TRBJ1-2	-	few
TGTGCCAGCAGCCAAAGGACGGAGGGAAGCTACACCTTC	CASSQRTEGSYTF	TRBV3-1	TRBJ1-2	-	many
TGCAGTGCTCGGCGTATCTCCGGCACTGAAGCTTTCTTT	CSARRISGTEAFF	TRBV20-1	TRBJ1-1	-	many
TGCGCCAGCAGCCATGAGGGGTCGGGAAATCAGCCCCAGCATTTT	CASSHEGSGNQPQHF	TRBV4-1	TRBJ1-5	-	many
TGCAGTGCTAAGGAGGGACCTAGCTCCTACAATGAGCAGTTCTTC	CSAKEGPSSYNEQFF	TRBV20-1	TRBJ2-1	-	many
TGTGCCAGCAAAGCCGGGGGCTCCTATAATTCACCCCTCCACTTT	CASKAGGSYNSPLHF	TRBV6-2/TRBV6-3	TRBJ1-6	-	many
TGTGCCAGCAGCCAAGAACAGGGACGGAGGAATGAAAAACTGTTTTTT	CASSQEQGRRNEKLFF	TRBV3-1	TRBJ1-4	-	many
TGCAGTGCTAGAGGGGGGGCTGGAAACACCATATATTTT	CSARGGAGNTIYF	TRBV20-1	TRBJ1-3	-	-
TGTGCCAGCTCACAAATGCAGAGCACCGGGGAGCTGTTTTTT	CASSQMQSTGELFF	TRBV18	TRBJ2-2	-	few
TGTGCCAGCAGTTACCGGGGACTAGCGGGGCGGAAGTCCAATGAGCAGTTCTTC	CASSYRGLAGRKSNEQFF	TRBV6-2/TRBV6-3	TRBJ2-1	TRBD2	many
TGTGCCAGCACCAGGCTCGGGACCGGGGAGCTGTTTTTT	CASTRLGTGELFF	TRBV4-2	TRBJ2-2	-	many
TGCAGTGGCGCTCTTGAGGGGACCCAGTACTTC	CSGALEGTQYF	TRBV20-1	TRBJ2-5	-	many
TGTGCCAGCTCACCACCGCTGACTTCCTACGAGCAGTACTTC	CASSPPLTSYEQYF	TRBV18	TRBJ2-7	-	-
TGTGCCAGCTCACCACCGAACCAGAACACTGAAGCTTTCTTT	CASSPPNQNTEAFF	TRBV18	TRBJ1-1	-	few
TGTGCCAGCAGCGGGAGAACCGGGACAGGCCTCACCGGGGAGCTGTTTTTT	CASSGRTGTGLTGELFF	TRBV9	TRBJ2-2	TRBD1	many
TGTGCCAGCCGCCCAACAGGCACCGGGGAGCTGTTTTTT	CASRPTGTGELFF	TRBV5-4	TRBJ2-2	-	many
TGTGCCAGCAGTGAAAAGTGGGACGCCACTGAAGCTTTCTTT	CASSEKWDATEAFF	TRBV6-1	TRBJ1-1	-	many
TGTGCCAGCAGCCCCGGTGGTGGCTACACCTTC	CASSPGGGYTF	TRBV3-1	TRBJ1-2	-	many
TGCAGTGCTAGGCCCAGGGACGTGTTGAACACCATATATTTT	CSARPRDVLNTIYF	TRBV20-1	TRBJ1-3	-	many
TGTGCCAGCAGACGGGACAGCAATCAGCCCCAGCATTTT	CASRRDSNQPQHF	TRBV2	TRBJ1-5	-	many
TGTGCCAGCAGTGATACGGGTTTAGGAACTCAGCCCCAGCATTTT	CASSDTGLGTQPQHF	TRBV2	TRBJ1-5	-	many
TGTGCCAGCAGCCAAGCCGGGACTAGCGGAGAGCAGTACTTC	CASSQAGTSGEQYF	TRBV3-1	TRBJ2-7	TRBD2	many
TGCAGTGCTAGGGAAGACACCGGGGAGCTGTTTTTT	CSAREDTGELFF	TRBV20-1	TRBJ2-2	-	many
TGTGCCAGCAGCTCGGGGGGGGGGCCGAACACTGAAGCTTTCTTT	CASSSGGGPNTEAFF	TRBV7-6	TRBJ1-1	-	many
TGCGCCAGCAGCCAAGAGTTAGCGGGCTCCTACAATGAGCAGTTCTTC	CASSQELAGSYNEQFF	TRBV4-1	TRBJ2-1	TRBD2	many